This TCR beta chain was profiled in a study of blood T cell repertoires in COVID-19. On the study more broadly: There were acute and convalescent COVID-19 samples, and they came from the United States, Italy and Spain. PBMCs, B-cell-depleted T cells, or T cells were the source of the cDNA or gDNA that made up the material.

CDR3 length equals 16 residues. Germline CDR1 is MDHEN and CDR2 is SYDVKM. V was trimmed by 6 bases and J by 3 bases, leaving 17 bases between them. As processed by the authors: Estimation of nucleated cell counts relied on the amplification of reference gene primers. Sequenced by immunoSEQ multiplex PCR; TCRdb stores in-frame clones only, minus some. V and J calls plus clone size are reproduced from that table; the DNA served to infer D and trimming. The top ten clones hold approximately 8% of a sample with about 200,000 clones, 82% of them seen once. Patients of the Seattle cohort, enrolled during active infection, were followed longitudinally.

The sequence was collected from an older woman with COVID-19, enrolled during active disease. V is TRBV28 and J is TRBJ1-4, with D perhaps TRBD1 (5 bases). Sequencing was carried out using peripheral blood. The DNA for the CDR3 is TGTGCCAGCAGAATAATCTCGGGACTATCTAATGAAAAACTGTTTTTT. This encodes CASRIISGLSNEKLFF.